The 5 T cell receptor beta chains in this list originate from one sample, sequenced in a study of spatial heterogeneity in lung cancer. Time point reported: sample taken at primary tumor resection. Via MiXCR, TCRdb re-called the 5' RACE reads, giving one row per CDR3 protein. The data contain about 92,000 distinct CDR3 sequences, approximately 12% of them singletons. The specimen comprised PBMCs, sampled at surgery. These receptors were collected from a male donor with early-stage non-small cell lung cancer.

This clonotype occurred many times. The chain couples TRBV2 to TRBJ2-3, with D unclear. The CDR3 covers 11 residues. Trimming pared 1 base from V and 8 bases from J, leaving 4 bases between. The germline gives CDR1 SNHLY, CDR2 FYNNEI. The CDR3 coding sequence is TGTGCCAGCAGTGAAGTCGGTACGCAGTATTTT. It specifies CASSEVGTQYF.

There are many counts of this clonotype. The chain recombines TRBV5-1 with TRBJ1-6, with 7 nucleotides matching TRBD1. Per germline, CDR1 SGHRS and CDR2 YFSETQ. This CDR3 contains 15 residues. V shed 4 bases, J shed 4 bases, and the junction held 5 bases outside the gene matches. CDR3 residues: CASSPGTVYNSPLHF. CDR3 coding DNA: TGCGCCAGCAGCCCTGGGACAGTTTATAATTCACCCCTCCACTTT.

CDR3 nucleotides: TGTGCCAGCTCTCTCGGGGGGAGCCACAATGAGCAGTTCTTC. As protein: CASSLGGSHNEQFF. This chain uses TRBV18 with TRBJ2-1; 7 bases map to TRBD2. CDR1 and CDR2 from the germline V gene are KGHSH and LQKENI. V dropped 6 bases and J dropped 5; count of bases not matched to a gene: 7. The CDR3 loop spans 14 amino acids.

This clonotype occurred many times. This CDR3 reads CASSIAGSGSQETQYF. In DNA form, the CDR3 reads TGTGCCAGTAGTATAGCGGGTAGCGGGTCCCAAGAGACCCAGTACTTC. The chain employs TRBV19 and TRBJ2-5; 7 bases map to TRBD2. Per the germline V gene, CDR1 is LNHDA and CDR2 is SQIVND (reference sequence). CDR3 length: 16 amino acids. J was trimmed by 1 base and V by 1 base; bases with no gene match: 6.

The genes are TRBV9 and TRBJ2-7; 7 nucleotides agree with TRBD2. Trimming cost V 0 bases and J 6 bases; bases outside gene matches: 15. Germline V gene lookup returns CDR1 SGDLS and CDR2 YYNGEE. This CDR3 region has 17 residues. CDR3 residues: CASSVDAAAGVIGEQYF. Written as DNA, the CDR3 is TGTGCCAGCAGCGTAGATGCAGCGGCGGGAGTAATAGGCGAGCAGTACTTC.